This T cell receptor beta chain comes out of a study of blood T cells in healthy people across ages. Study findings and constraints: The authors considered diversity estimates from one million T cells to be underestimates.

A J-beta primer mix and a sample-barcoded 5' primer were used in a second PCR of about 7 to 12 cycles. TCRdb ran MiXCR on the 5' RACE reads and lists one entry per CDR3 protein. In the table there are some 760,000 distinct CDR3 sequences, 20% to 25% of which are singletons. To note about this clonotype: Its specificity is unknown.

The germline V gene has CDR1 ENHRY and CDR2 SYGVKD. The CDR3 is 16 residues long. Every sample yielded at least 7 million isolated PBMCs. At least 5 micrograms of total RNA were extracted per sample. These sequences were also reported in another study, on T cells of mothers and their children.

This chain joins TRBV10-3 and TRBJ2-5; tentatively, D is TRBD1 (6 bases). The J call is in doubt because the DNA end fits TRBJ2-7 better. This sequence was found in a boy aged 5-17 years in good health. Material for sequencing was blood. CDR3 sequence: CAIRPTGHPSSYEQYF. The CDR3 coding sequence is TGTGCCATCAGGCCTACGGGACACCCGAGCTCCTACGAGCAGTACTTC.